The 11 T cell receptor beta chains below come from one sample, sequenced in a study of Ad26.COV2.S vaccination and SARS-CoV-2 variants. TCRdb's table, derived via immunoSEQ multiplex PCR, lists solely in-frame clones and lacks some. Among about half a million clones listed, about nine tenths were seen once. As to treatment: some 19 received Ad26.COV2.S at low or high dose, single or two shots; 5 received placebo; per-sample allocation not given. The samples date from day 63 after the first vaccine or placebo injection. The material sequenced was peripheral blood, taken in a trial of Ad26.COV2.S vaccine versus placebo. The receptor set was obtained from a person between 18 and 59 years old who received the Ad26.COV2.S COVID-19 vaccine or a placebo.

The sample holds one count of this clone. J is TRBJ2-3 and V is TRBV2; 14 nucleotides align to TRBD2. V trimming: 8 bases; J trimming: 4 bases; junction bases outside the gene matches: 5. CDR3 size: 15 residues. In germline, CDR1 is SNHLY, CDR2 FYNNEI. The CDR3 bases are TGTGCCAGCCGCGGGACTAGCGGGAGTGCAGATACGCAGTATTTT. Its translation is CASRGTSGSADTQYF.

The genes are TRBV30 and TRBJ1-2; maybe TRBD1 (6 bases). Germline values: CDR1 GTSNPN, CDR2 SVGIG (reference sequence). The V end was cut by 8 bases, the J end by 7 bases, with 20 bases between. The CDR3 is made up of 13 amino acids. Written as DNA, the CDR3 is TGTGCCGCCAACAGGGATTTGAAGGGTGGCTACACCTTC. This codes for CAANRDLKGGYTF.

As regards this clone: Within the sample, other DNA sequences also encode this same CDR3. The V call is TRBV20-1, the J call TRBJ1-2; no definite D call. Trimming removed 0 bases at V and 6 bases at J, with 2 bases between. The CDR3 runs to 10 residues. Looked up from germline, CDR1 is DFQATT and CDR2 is SNEGSKA (reference sequence). Here the CDR3 reads CSARDNGYTF. In DNA, the CDR3 is TGCAGTGCTAGAGATAATGGCTACACCTTC.

This rearrangement joins TRBV19 to TRBJ1-5; no clear D gene. Germline-derived CDR1 and CDR2 are LNHDA and SQIVND (reference sequence). The CDR3 contains 15 residues. The ends were cut back, 3 bases at V and 0 bases at J, with 9 bases in the middle. The CDR3 DNA is TGTGCCAGTAGTATTGGCCCGTATAGCAATCAGCCCCAGCATTTT. The encoded protein is CASSIGPYSNQPQHF.

The V and J genes are TRBV25-1 and TRBJ1-1; the match to TRBD1 covers 7 bases. Germline CDR1 is MGHDK and CDR2 is SYGVNS. The V and J ends lost 5 bases and 4 bases, in that order; junction bases with no gene match: 4. This CDR3 is 13 amino acids long. CDR3 nucleotide sequence: TGTGCCAGCAGTTCAACAGGGGTCACTGAAGCTTTCTTT. Protein product: CASSSTGVTEAFF.

The CDR3 here is CASSPWGGGMNTEAFF. The CDR3 DNA reads as TGTGCCAGCAGCCCTTGGGGAGGGGGCATGAACACTGAAGCTTTCTTT. The chain employs TRBV3-1 (or the pseudogene TRBV3-2) and TRBJ1-1; 7 bases are shared with TRBD1. CDR3 size: 16 residues. Germline trimming cut 4 bases from V and 0 bases from J; bases unmatched to any gene: 8. From germline, CDR1 is LGHDT and CDR2 YNNKEL (reference sequence).

This chain joins TRBV29-1 and TRBJ2-7, with 9 nucleotides matching TRBD1. The CDR3 sequence is 14 residues long. After removal of 4 bases from V and 3 bases from J, the junction contained 7 bases not matched to a gene. Germline loops: CDR1 SQVTM, CDR2 ANQGSEA. DNA of the CDR3: TGCAGCGTTGTGGGACAGGGAGGAATCTACGAGCAGTACTTC. Translating gives CSVVGQGGIYEQYF.

The chain couples TRBV4-1 to TRBJ1-5, with TRBD1 matching over 7 bases. This CDR3 is 16 amino acids long. From germline, CDR1 is MGHRA and CDR2 YSYEKL. With V trimmed by 2 bases and J by 4 bases, 8 bases remained unmatched. In DNA form, the CDR3 reads TGCGCCAGCAGCCAAATAGCGGGACAGAAAAATCAGCCCCAGCATTTT. Translating gives CASSQIAGQKNQPQHF.

The V and J genes are TRBV6-2 or TRBV6-3 and TRBJ1-6; D is unclear. The V end lost 2 bases, the J end lost 13 bases, and 21 bases lay between the germline ends. Germline V gene sequence: CDR1 MNHEY, CDR2 SVGEGT. The CDR3 runs 16 residues. The CDR3 spells CASSYPSPGSWAPLHF. The CDR3 bases are TGTGCCAGCAGTTACCCGAGTCCGGGGAGTTGGGCGCCCCTCCACTTT.

The chain uses TRBV5-4 and TRBJ2-7, with D possibly TRBD1 on 6 matching bases. Germline V gene lookup returns CDR1 SGHNT and CDR2 YYREEE (reference sequence). V lost 6 bases to trimming and J lost 6 bases, with 19 bases between them. The CDR3 runs 14 residues. The DNA for the CDR3 is TGTGCCAGCACCTGGGGGCAGGGGTCAGGCGAGCAGTACTTC. It is translated as CASTWGQGSGEQYF.

On this clone: Distinct nucleotide sequences in the sample also encode this CDR3. The chain couples TRBV7-2 to TRBJ1-2, with no clear D. Trimming pared 1 base from V and 4 bases from J, leaving 4 bases between. Germline V gene lookup returns CDR1 SGHTA and CDR2 FQGNSA. This CDR3 has 12 residues. The CDR3 spells CASSLEGYGYTF. Written as DNA, the CDR3 is TGTGCCAGCAGCTTAGAAGGCTATGGCTACACCTTC.